The rows below give T cell receptor beta chains drawn from one sample of a study of blood T cell repertoires in COVID-19. Produced via immunoSEQ multiplex PCR; TCRdb's table is partial and in-frame only. The repertoire includes over 250,000 clones, around nine tenths of them detected once, and roughly an eighth sits in the top ten. The material sequenced was peripheral blood. The origin of the receptors is a woman in her sixties or seventies with acute or convalescent COVID-19. The CDR3 runs from the conserved cysteine through the conserved F or W. A D gene is named only where the DNA matches it firmly. Not all rows give a size; the values are once, few, many and, for expanded clones, a class.

>NA|TRBJ1-1|NA|TRBV5-1
TGCGCCAGCAGGGAGTGGACTGACGAAGCTTTCTTT
CASREWTDEAFF
>TRBD1|TRBJ2-1|NA|TRBV19
TGTGCCAGTAGTATATTAAGGGGTACAGGGGTCGGTGAGCAGTTCTTC
CASSILRGTGVGEQFF
>NA|TRBJ1-4|NA|TRBV3-1/TRBV3-2
TGTGCCAGCAGCCAAGGAGGGGGTGCCGGAGAAAAACTGTTTTTT
CASSQGGGAGEKLFF
>TRBD2|TRBJ2-5|NA|TRBV7-2
TGTGCCAGTAGCCCCTCCGGGGGGTCGGAGACCCAGTACTTC
CASSPSGGSETQYF
>NA|TRBJ1-5|once|TRBV6-4
TGTGCCAGCAGCCAGGGCTACAATCAGCCCCAGCATTTT
CASSQGYNQPQHF
>TRBD2|TRBJ2-1|NA|TRBV19
TGTGCCAGTAGTGCTCCTGCCGGGGAGGGCCCCGAGCAGTTCTTC
CASSAPAGEGPEQFF
>NA|TRBJ2-5|NA|TRBV28
TGTGCCAGCAGTTTACCCAGGGGTGAAGAGACCCAGTACTTC
CASSLPRGEETQYF
>TRBD1|TRBJ2-7|few|TRBV10-2
TGCGCCAGCAACACAAGGACAGGAACCTTCTCCTACGAGCAGTACTTC
CASNTRTGTFSYEQYF
>NA|TRBJ2-1|NA|TRBV6-5
TGTGCCAGCCGACAGACAGGCAACAATGAGCAGTTCTTC
CASRQTGNNEQFF
>NA|TRBJ2-5|NA|TRBV5-1
TGCGCCAGCAGACTTCCGAGCGGCGAGGGAGAGACCCAGTACTTC
CASRLPSGEGETQYF
>NA|TRBJ1-6|few|TRBV6-6
TGTGCCAGCAAACAGGGAGATTCACCCCTCCACTTT
CASKQGDSPLHF
>NA|TRBJ1-4|NA|TRBV5-6
TGTGCCAGCAGCTTGGCCTCACAGCCTAATGAAAAACTGTTTTTT
CASSLASQPNEKLFF
>TRBD1|TRBJ1-6|NA|TRBV5-1
TGCGCCAGCAGCTTTACAGGGGGCGCATCCTATAATTCACCCCTCCACTTT
CASSFTGGASYNSPLHF
>NA|TRBJ2-5|once|TRBV5-8
TGTGCCAGCAGCTTGTTCGGGGAGACCCAGTACTTC
CASSLFGETQYF
>NA|TRBJ1-5|NA|TRBV20-1
TGCAGTGCTAGTACGAGGGCAGGAAGCAATCAGCCCCAGCATTTT
CSASTRAGSNQPQHF
>TRBD1|TRBJ1-1|NA|TRBV5-5
TGTGCCAGCAGCTACGACAGGGACACTGAAGCTTTCTTT
CASSYDRDTEAFF
>TRBD1|TRBJ1-5|NA|TRBV2
TGTGCCAGCAGCCCAGCTAGGGGGCGGGGAGATCAGCCCCAGCATTTT
CASSPARGRGDQPQHF
>TRBD1|TRBJ1-1|NA|TRBV19
TGTGCCAGCTCAGGGACAGGCCTTAGTACTGAAGCTTTCTTT
CASSGTGLSTEAFF
>NA|TRBJ2-7|NA|TRBV7-8
TGTGCCAGCAGTACCCGGGGGGCCGTATCCTACGAGCAGTACTTC
CASSTRGAVSYEQYF
>TRBD2|TRBJ2-3|NA|TRBV7-9
TGTGCCAGCAGCCAGAGCGGGAGAACAGATACGCAGTATTTT
CASSQSGRTDTQYF
>NA|TRBJ1-2|NA|TRBV24-1
TGTGCCACCAGTGATTTGCAAAACTATGGCTACACCTTC
CATSDLQNYGYTF
>NA|TRBJ2-6|once|TRBV28
TGTGCCAGCAGTGAGACGGGACAAAGCTCTGGGGCCAACGTCCTGACTTTC
CASSETGQSSGANVLTF
>TRBD1|TRBJ1-2|NA|TRBV6-5
TGTGCCAGCGGATCTAAGGACAGGGGAATCTATGGCTACACCTTC
CASGSKDRGIYGYTF
>TRBD1|TRBJ2-3|NA|TRBV6-5
TGTGCCAGCAGAGCCGGGACAGGGGGCTCAGATACGCAGTATTTT
CASRAGTGGSDTQYF
>NA|TRBJ2-7|NA|TRBV11-1
TGTGCCAGCAGCCGTGACAGCTACGAGCAGTACTTC
CASSRDSYEQYF
>NA|TRBJ2-7|NA|TRBV19
TGTGCCAGTAGTCCCCCGGGAGCCCGAACCGAGCAGTACTTC
CASSPPGARTEQYF
>TRBD1|TRBJ2-5|NA|TRBV28
TGTGCCAGCAGTTTGACGACCGGGACAGGGGGGCGGGAGGCCCAGTACTTC
CASSLTTGTGGREAQYF
>TRBD2|TRBJ2-3|NA|TRBV7-3
TGTGCCAGCAGCTTAGTAGCGGGAGAGGGTACGCAGTATTTT
CASSLVAGEGTQYF
>NA|TRBJ2-1|NA|TRBV28
TGTGCCAGCAGTTTATTGGTTAGAAGCCTCGCCTACAATGAGCAGTTCTTC
CASSLLVRSLAYNEQFF
>TRBD2|TRBJ2-1|NA|TRBV2
TGTGCCGGAAAACAATCTAGCGGGACCTACAATGAGCAGTTCTTC
CAGKQSSGTYNEQFF
>NA|TRBJ2-7|once|TRBV6-5
TGTGCCAGCAAAAAGACAGGATCCTACGAGCAGTACTTC
CASKKTGSYEQYF
>TRBD1|TRBJ2-1|NA|TRBV7-2
TGTGCCAGCAGCTTAGGTGGGACAGGGGGCGGTGAGCAGTTCTTC
CASSLGGTGGGEQFF
>TRBD2|TRBJ2-1|NA|TRBV3-1/TRBV3-2
TGTGCCAGCAGCCTGACTAGCGGGGGTTACAATGAGCAGTTCTTC
CASSLTSGGYNEQFF
>NA|TRBJ1-5|few|TRBV19
TGTGCCAGCGATACAGGGAGAGATAATCAGCCCCAGCATTTT
CASDTGRDNQPQHF
>NA|TRBJ1-1|NA|TRBV9
TGTGCCAGCAGCGTAGGTCGGGTGAACACTGAAGCTTTCTTT
CASSVGRVNTEAFF
>NA|TRBJ1-2|once|TRBV5-1
TGCGCCAGCAGCCCGGCAGGGACTAACTATGGCTACACCTTC
CASSPAGTNYGYTF
>TRBD1|TRBJ1-4|once|TRBV14
TGTGCCAGCAGCCAAGGGCCGACAGGGCCTAATGAAAAACTGTTTTTT
CASSQGPTGPNEKLFF
>TRBD2|TRBJ2-2|NA|TRBV28
TGTGCCAGCAGTACCCTGCGGGGGGGCCTCAACACCGGGGAGCTGTTTTTT
CASSTLRGGLNTGELFF
>TRBD1|TRBJ2-1|NA|TRBV19
TGTGCCAGTAGTAAGGACAGGGCTCATACAAATGAGCAGTTCTTC
CASSKDRAHTNEQFF
>NA|TRBJ1-3|many|TRBV7-2
TGTGCCAGCAGCCCCGGAGGTGGAGGAAACACCATATATTTT
CASSPGGGGNTIYF
>TRBD1|TRBJ1-5|NA|TRBV29-1
TGCAGCGTTGGAGCCGGGACAGGACCCAATCAGCCCCAGCATTTT
CSVGAGTGPNQPQHF
>NA|TRBJ1-1|NA|TRBV6-5
TGTGCCAGCATCAACTCGGCAGACTTGAACACTGAAGCTTTCTTT
CASINSADLNTEAFF
>NA|TRBJ2-5|NA|TRBV6-6
TGTGCCAGCAGCGTCCAAGAGACCCAGTACTTC
CASSVQETQYF
>NA|TRBJ2-7|once|TRBV7-8
TGTGCCAGCAGCTTAGAACAGGGTAGGCCCGAGCAGTACTTC
CASSLEQGRPEQYF
>TRBD1|TRBJ1-5|NA|TRBV28
TGTGCCAGCACCAATGACAGGGGCAATCAGCCCCAGCATTTT
CASTNDRGNQPQHF